The clone carrying this TCR beta chain was detected once. The target antigen is unknown. This sample was taken from a study of cytomegalovirus exposure and HLA in healthy donors. With 1 base removed from V and 0 bases from J, the gap between germline ends came to 7 bases. This CDR3 comprises 15 residues. Germline loops: CDR1 LNHDA, CDR2 SQIVND (reference sequence). In the PCR, 60 Vbeta and 13 Jbeta primers were used. The repertoire was sequenced with immunoSEQ multiplex PCR; TCRdb's copy has only in-frame clones and lacks some. The repertoire holds some 150,000 clones, with around three quarters as singletons. General study points: Using the classifier, cytomegalovirus status was reportedly diagnosed with high specificity and sensitivity.

V gene TRBV19 combines with J gene TRBJ1-5, with D maybe TRBD1 (6 bases). The TCR was taken from a man younger than 45 in good health and CMV-seropositive. The sample taken for sequencing was PBMCs. In nucleotides, the CDR3 is TGTGCCAGTAGTATAGGGACAGCTAGCAATCAGCCCCAGCATTTT. It specifies CASSIGTASNQPQHF.